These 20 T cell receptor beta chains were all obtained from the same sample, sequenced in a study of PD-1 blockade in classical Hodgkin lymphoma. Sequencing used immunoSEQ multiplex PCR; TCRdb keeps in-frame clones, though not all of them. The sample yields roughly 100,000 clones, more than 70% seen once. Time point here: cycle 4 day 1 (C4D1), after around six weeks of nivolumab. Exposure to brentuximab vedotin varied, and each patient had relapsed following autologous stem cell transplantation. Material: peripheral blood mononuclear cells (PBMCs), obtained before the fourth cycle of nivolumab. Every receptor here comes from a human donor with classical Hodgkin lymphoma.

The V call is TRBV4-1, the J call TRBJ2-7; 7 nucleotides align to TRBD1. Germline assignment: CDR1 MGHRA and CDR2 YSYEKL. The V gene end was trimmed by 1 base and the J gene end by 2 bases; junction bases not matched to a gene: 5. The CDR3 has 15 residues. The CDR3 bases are TGCGCCAGCAGCCAAGGGTACAGGGGTGCCTACGAGCAGTACTTC. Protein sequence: CASSQGYRGAYEQYF.

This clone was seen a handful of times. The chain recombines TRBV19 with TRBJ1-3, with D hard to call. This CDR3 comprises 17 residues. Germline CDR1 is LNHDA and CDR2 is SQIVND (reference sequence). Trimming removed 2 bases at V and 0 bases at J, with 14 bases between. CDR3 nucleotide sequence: TGTGCCAGTAGTATAACGACGATACAGTTCTCTGGAAACACCATATATTTT. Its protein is CASSITTIQFSGNTIYF.

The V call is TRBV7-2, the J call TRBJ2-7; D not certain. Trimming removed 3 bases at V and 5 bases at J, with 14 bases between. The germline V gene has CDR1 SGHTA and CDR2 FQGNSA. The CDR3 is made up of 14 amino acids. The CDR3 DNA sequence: TGTGCCAGCAGCTTTTCGGTACCCCTCCACGAGCAGTACTTC. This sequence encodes CASSFSVPLHEQYF.

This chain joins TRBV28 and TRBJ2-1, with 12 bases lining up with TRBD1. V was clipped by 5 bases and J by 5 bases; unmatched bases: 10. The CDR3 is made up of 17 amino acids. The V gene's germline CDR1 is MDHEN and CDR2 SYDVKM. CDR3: CASSRPIGTGGHNEQFF. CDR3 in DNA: TGTGCCAGCAGTCGCCCCATCGGGACAGGGGGCCACAATGAGCAGTTCTTC.

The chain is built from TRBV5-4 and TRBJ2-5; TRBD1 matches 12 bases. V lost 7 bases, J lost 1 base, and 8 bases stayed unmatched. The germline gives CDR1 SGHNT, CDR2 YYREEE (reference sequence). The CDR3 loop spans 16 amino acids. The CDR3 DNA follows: TGTGCCAGCGGACCGGGACAGGGGGCCTTCCAAGAGACCCAGTACTTC. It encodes CASGPGQGAFQETQYF.

For the CDR3, the DNA is TGTGCCAGTAGTATAGACCGGGTGGGCCACGAGCAGTACTTC. Protein sequence: CASSIDRVGHEQYF. The chain couples TRBV19 to TRBJ2-7, with no clear D. Germline assignment: CDR1 LNHDA and CDR2 SQIVND (reference sequence). The CDR3 is 14 amino acids. V was cut by 0 bases and J by 5 bases, with 11 bases left in between.

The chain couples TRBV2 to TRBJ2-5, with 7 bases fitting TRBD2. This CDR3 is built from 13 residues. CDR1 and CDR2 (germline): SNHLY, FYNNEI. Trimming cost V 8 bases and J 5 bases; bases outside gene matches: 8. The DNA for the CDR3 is TGTGCCAGCGGGAGGGACCGGAGGGAGACCCAGTACTTC. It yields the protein CASGRDRRETQYF. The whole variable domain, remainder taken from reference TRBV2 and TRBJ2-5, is EPEVTQTPSHQVTQMGQEVILRCVPISNHLYFYWYRQILGQKVEFLVSFYNNEISEKSEIFDDQFSVERPDGSNFTLKIRSTKLEDSAMYFCASGRDRRETQYFGPGTRLLVL.

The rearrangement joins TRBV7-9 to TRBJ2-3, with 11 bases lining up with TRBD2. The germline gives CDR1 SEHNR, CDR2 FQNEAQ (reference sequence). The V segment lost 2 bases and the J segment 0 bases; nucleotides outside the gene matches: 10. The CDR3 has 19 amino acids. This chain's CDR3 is CASSLPRTSGSISTDTQYF. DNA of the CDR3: TGTGCCAGCAGCTTACCCCGGACTAGCGGGTCAATTAGCACAGATACGCAGTATTTT.

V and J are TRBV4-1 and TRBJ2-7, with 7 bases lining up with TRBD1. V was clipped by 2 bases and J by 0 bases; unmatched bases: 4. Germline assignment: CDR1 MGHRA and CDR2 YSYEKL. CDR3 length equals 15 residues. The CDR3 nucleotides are TGCGCCAGCAGCCAACCGACAGGGAGCTCCTACGAGCAGTACTTC. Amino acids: CASSQPTGSSYEQYF.

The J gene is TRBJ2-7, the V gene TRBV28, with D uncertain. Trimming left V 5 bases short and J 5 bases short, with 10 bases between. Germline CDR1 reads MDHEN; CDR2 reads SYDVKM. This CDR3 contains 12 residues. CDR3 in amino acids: CASSPVYHEQYF. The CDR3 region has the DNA TGTGCCAGCAGTCCCGTTTACCACGAGCAGTACTTC.

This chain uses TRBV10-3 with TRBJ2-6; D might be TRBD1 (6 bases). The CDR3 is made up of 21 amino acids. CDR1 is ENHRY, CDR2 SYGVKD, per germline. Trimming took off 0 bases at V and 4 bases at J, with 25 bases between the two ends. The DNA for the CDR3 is TGTGCCATCAGTGAGTCGGAATTAGACAGGTCCCCCGTCGAGGGGGCCAACGTCCTGACTTTC. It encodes CAISESELDRSPVEGANVLTF.

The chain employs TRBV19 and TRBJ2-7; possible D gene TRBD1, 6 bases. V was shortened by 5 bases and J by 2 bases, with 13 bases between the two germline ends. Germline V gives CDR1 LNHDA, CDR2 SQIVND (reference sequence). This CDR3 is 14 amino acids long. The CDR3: CASSPTAGAYEQYF. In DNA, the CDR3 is TGTGCCAGTAGTCCCACGGCAGGGGCCTACGAGCAGTACTTC.

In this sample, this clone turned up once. CDR3: CASSTWDSDGAGELFF. CDR3 DNA: TGTGCCAGCAGCACATGGGACAGCGACGGAGCCGGGGAGCTGTTTTTT. The chain links TRBV21-1 to TRBJ2-2; the D call in the table, TRBD1, was not verified against the DNA. TRBV21-1 is deemed a pseudogene. The CDR3 consists of 16 residues.

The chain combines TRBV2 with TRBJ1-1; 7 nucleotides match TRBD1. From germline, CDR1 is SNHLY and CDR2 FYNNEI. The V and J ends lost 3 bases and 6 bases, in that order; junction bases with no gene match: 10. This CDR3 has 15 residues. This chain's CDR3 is CASSDFRGVLAEAFF. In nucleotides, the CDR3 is TGTGCCAGCAGTGATTTCAGGGGGGTTCTGGCTGAAGCTTTCTTT.

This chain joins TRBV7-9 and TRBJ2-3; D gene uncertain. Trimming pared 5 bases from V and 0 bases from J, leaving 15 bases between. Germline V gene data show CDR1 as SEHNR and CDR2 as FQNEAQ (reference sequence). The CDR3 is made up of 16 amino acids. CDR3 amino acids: CASSPRTGPSTDTQYF. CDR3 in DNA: TGTGCCAGCAGCCCCCGGACGGGCCCTAGCACAGATACGCAGTATTTT.

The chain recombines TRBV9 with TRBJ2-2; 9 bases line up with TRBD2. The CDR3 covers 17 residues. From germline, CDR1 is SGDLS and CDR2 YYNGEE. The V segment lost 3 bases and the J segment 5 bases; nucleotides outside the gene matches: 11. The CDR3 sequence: CASSAPRVAGVTGELFF. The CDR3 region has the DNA TGTGCCAGCAGCGCCCCAAGGGTAGCGGGAGTGACCGGGGAGCTGTTTTTT.

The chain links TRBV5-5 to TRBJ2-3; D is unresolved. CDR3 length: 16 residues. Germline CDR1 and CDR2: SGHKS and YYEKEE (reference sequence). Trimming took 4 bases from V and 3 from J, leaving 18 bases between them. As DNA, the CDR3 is TGTGCCAGCAGCCGTGATCGGGCTTTTGGTACAGATACGCAGTATTTT. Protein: CASSRDRAFGTDTQYF.

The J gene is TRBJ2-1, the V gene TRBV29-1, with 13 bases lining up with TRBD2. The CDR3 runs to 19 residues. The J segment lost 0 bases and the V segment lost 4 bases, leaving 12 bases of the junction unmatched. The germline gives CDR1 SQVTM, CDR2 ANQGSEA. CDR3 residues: CSVGPSGTSGTSSYNEQFF. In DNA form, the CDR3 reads TGCAGCGTTGGGCCCTCCGGGACTAGCGGGACGAGCTCCTACAATGAGCAGTTCTTC.

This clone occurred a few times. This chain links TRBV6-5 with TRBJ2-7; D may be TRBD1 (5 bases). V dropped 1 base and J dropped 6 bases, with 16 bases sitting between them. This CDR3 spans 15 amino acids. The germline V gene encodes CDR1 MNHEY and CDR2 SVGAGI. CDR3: CASSYFTAGLPEQYF. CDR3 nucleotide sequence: TGTGCCAGCAGTTACTTCACAGCAGGGCTCCCCGAGCAGTACTTC.

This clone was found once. In nucleotides, the CDR3 is TGTGCTAGTGGTTTTGCGGGAGGGGGAGGAGAGACCCAGTACTTC. Amino acids: CASGFAGGGGETQYF. The chain links TRBV12-5 to TRBJ2-5; 9 bases are a match to TRBD2. J gave up 4 bases and V 3 bases, and 6 bases lay outside the gene matches. Germline CDR1 and CDR2: LGHNT and FRNRAP. The CDR3 totals 15 residues.